This T cell receptor (beta chain) appears in the sequencing data of a study of CD8+CD57+ T cells in acquired aplastic anemia. Study information: DNA recovered from sorted CD4+ and CD8+ cells had a mean of approximately 3 ug. Study findings and constraints: The CD8+ Simpson's diversity of patients and controls was not significantly different.

The CDR3 runs to 12 residues. Germline V lookup: CDR1 LNHDA, CDR2 SQIVND (reference sequence). The V gene end was trimmed by 9 bases and the J gene end by 1 base; junction bases not matched to a gene: 2. This clonotype was observed a few times. What it binds is not known. TCR beta VDJ and CDR3 profiles were obtained from a genomic DNA template. TCRdb reprocessed the reads with MiXCR, giving one entry per CDR3 protein. Of 400,000 to 450,000 distinct CDR3 sequences in the sample, 65% to 75% were seen once. Sequenced sample: sorted CD4+, CD8+, or CD8+CD57+ T cells (not recorded which) from PBMCs. The TCR comes from a human donor in good health, serving as a control. The chain is built from TRBV19 and TRBJ1-1, with 7 bases identical to TRBD1. CDR3 in DNA: TGTGCCAGCCGGGACAGGAACACTGAAGCTTTCTTT. Amino acids: CASRDRNTEAFF.